A selection of T cell receptor beta chains follows, all from one sample in a study of blood T cells in healthy people across ages. TCRdb re-analysed the 5' RACE reads in MiXCR, keeping a single row per CDR3 protein. The sample has 1.5 million to 2 million distinct CDR3 sequences, 30% to 40% seen once. Sequencing was done on a sample of blood. These receptors all come from a woman aged 30 to 39 in good health. Both conserved end residues are part of each CDR3. Each record gives: D gene, clone size, V gene, J gene, CDR3 protein, CDR3 DNA. The D gene is left open where the match is weak. Clone size is shown for a subset of rows, as once, few, many or a class of expanded clone.

D gene: NA
clone size: NA
V gene: TRBV25-1
J gene: TRBJ1-1
CDR3 protein: CASPPRKRGGGTEAFF
CDR3 DNA: TGTGCCAGCCCTCCTCGAAAGCGAGGAGGTGGTACTGAAGCTTTCTTT

D gene: NA
clone size: NA
V gene: TRBV6-5
J gene: TRBJ2-2
CDR3 protein: CASSLTRRGGELFF
CDR3 DNA: TGTGCCAGCAGTTTGACTAGAAGGGGCGGGGAGCTGTTTTTT

D gene: TRBD2
clone size: NA
V gene: TRBV7-6
J gene: TRBJ2-1
CDR3 protein: CAGGERGAAPSRQFF
CDR3 DNA: TGTGCCGGCGGAGAGCGGGGGGCGGCCCCATCAAGGCAGTTCTTC

D gene: TRBD2
clone size: NA
V gene: TRBV27
J gene: TRBJ2-3
CDR3 protein: CASWDYGADTQYF
CDR3 DNA: TGTGCCAGCTGGGACTACGGGGCAGATACGCAGTATTTT

D gene: NA
clone size: NA
V gene: TRBV12-3/TRBV12-4
J gene: TRBJ2-3
CDR3 protein: CASSPMVEADVQYF
CDR3 DNA: TGTGCCAGCAGCCCTATGGTGGAGGCAGATGTGCAGTATTTT

D gene: NA
clone size: NA
V gene: TRBV12-3/TRBV12-4
J gene: TRBJ2-7
CDR3 protein: CAGRFGGEQYF
CDR3 DNA: TGTGCCGGCAGATTTGGGGGGGAGCAGTACTTC

D gene: NA
clone size: few
V gene: TRBV30
J gene: TRBJ1-2
CDR3 protein: CAWTIGRGNYGYTF
CDR3 DNA: TGTGCCTGGACGATTGGTAGGGGTAACTATGGCTACACCTTC

D gene: TRBD2
clone size: many
V gene: TRBV20-1
J gene: TRBJ2-3
CDR3 protein: CSARDQGAGGVTDTQYF
CDR3 DNA: TGCAGTGCTAGGGACCAAGGAGCGGGAGGTGTAACAGATACGCAGTATTTT

D gene: NA
clone size: NA
V gene: TRBV7-3
J gene: TRBJ1-1
CDR3 protein: CASSLGTRVYSQDTEAFF
CDR3 DNA: TGTGCCAGTAGCTTAGGGACTCGGGTCTACTCCCAGGACACTGAAGCTTTCTTT

D gene: NA
clone size: NA
V gene: TRBV12-3/TRBV12-4
J gene: TRBJ1-1
CDR3 protein: CASRSLIGVTEAFF
CDR3 DNA: TGTGCCAGCAGGTCCCTCATTGGAGTCACTGAAGCTTTCTTT

D gene: NA
clone size: few
V gene: TRBV10-3
J gene: TRBJ1-2
CDR3 protein: CAISEREDYTF
CDR3 DNA: TGTGCCATCAGTGAGAGGGAGGACTACACCTTC

D gene: NA
clone size: NA
V gene: TRBV4-1
J gene: TRBJ2-3
CDR3 protein: CASSQGRGWDTQYF
CDR3 DNA: TGCGCCAGCAGCCAAGGTCGGGGCTGGGATACGCAGTATTTT

D gene: NA
clone size: few
V gene: TRBV25-1
J gene: TRBJ2-3
CDR3 protein: CASSERASAWDTQYF
CDR3 DNA: TGTGCCAGCAGTGAACGTGCAAGCGCCTGGGATACGCAGTATTTT

D gene: TRBD2
clone size: NA
V gene: TRBV7-2
J gene: TRBJ2-5
CDR3 protein: CASSLVVAGEETQYF
CDR3 DNA: TGTGCCAGCAGCTTAGTGGTAGCGGGGGAAGAGACCCAGTACTTC

D gene: NA
clone size: few
V gene: TRBV20-1
J gene: TRBJ2-7
CDR3 protein: CSAPGATYEQYF
CDR3 DNA: TGCAGTGCACCCGGGGCCACCTACGAGCAGTACTTC

D gene: NA
clone size: NA
V gene: TRBV27
J gene: TRBJ1-5
CDR3 protein: CASSHGTAEQPQHF
CDR3 DNA: TGTGCCAGCAGCCATGGGACCGCGGAGCAGCCCCAGCATTTT

D gene: NA
clone size: few
V gene: TRBV15
J gene: TRBJ2-7
CDR3 protein: CATGKGTYEQYF
CDR3 DNA: TGTGCCACCGGGAAGGGAACCTACGAGCAGTACTTC

D gene: NA
clone size: few
V gene: TRBV5-1
J gene: TRBJ1-2
CDR3 protein: CASSLEGNIYGYTF
CDR3 DNA: TGCGCCAGCAGCTTGGAAGGGAACATCTATGGCTACACCTTC

D gene: NA
clone size: few
V gene: TRBV7-9
J gene: TRBJ2-7
CDR3 protein: CASSPGRVPFIEQYF
CDR3 DNA: TGTGCCAGCAGCCCCGGACGGGTACCCTTCATCGAGCAGTACTTC

D gene: NA
clone size: NA
V gene: TRBV28
J gene: TRBJ2-7
CDR3 protein: CASKQGSKSYEQYF
CDR3 DNA: TGTGCCAGCAAGCAGGGGAGTAAGTCCTACGAGCAGTACTTC

D gene: NA
clone size: NA
V gene: TRBV2
J gene: TRBJ2-7
CDR3 protein: CASSEASASSYEQYF
CDR3 DNA: TGTGCCAGCAGTGAAGCCTCAGCGAGTTCCTACGAGCAGTACTTC

D gene: TRBD2
clone size: once
V gene: TRBV4-2
J gene: TRBJ2-1
CDR3 protein: CASSQTAGGLYNEQFF
CDR3 DNA: TGTGCCAGCAGCCAGACAGCGGGGGGGCTTTACAATGAGCAGTTCTTC

D gene: TRBD1
clone size: NA
V gene: TRBV7-3
J gene: TRBJ2-7
CDR3 protein: CASSLTAGGSHEQYF
CDR3 DNA: TGTGCCAGCAGCTTAACGGCAGGGGGATCCCACGAGCAGTACTTC

D gene: TRBD2
clone size: few
V gene: TRBV7-3
J gene: TRBJ2-1
CDR3 protein: CASSSKRDFYNEQFF
CDR3 DNA: TGTGCCAGCAGCTCGAAGCGGGACTTTTACAATGAGCAGTTCTTC

D gene: TRBD2
clone size: few
V gene: TRBV20-1
J gene: TRBJ2-3
CDR3 protein: CSARTSGRTSTDTQYF
CDR3 DNA: TGCAGTGCTCGGACTAGCGGGCGAACTAGCACAGATACGCAGTATTTT

D gene: TRBD2
clone size: NA
V gene: TRBV15
J gene: TRBJ2-1
CDR3 protein: CATSRDSSGGQEQFF
CDR3 DNA: TGTGCCACCAGCAGAGATTCCAGCGGGGGACAAGAGCAGTTCTTC

D gene: NA
clone size: many
V gene: TRBV11-2
J gene: TRBJ2-7
CDR3 protein: CASSLHVTYEQYF
CDR3 DNA: TGTGCCAGCAGCTTACATGTGACCTACGAGCAGTACTTC

D gene: NA
clone size: NA
V gene: TRBV9
J gene: TRBJ1-3
CDR3 protein: CASSVDFRSTGNTIYF
CDR3 DNA: TGTGCCAGCAGCGTAGATTTCAGATCGACTGGAAACACCATATATTTT

D gene: TRBD1
clone size: many
V gene: TRBV7-6
J gene: TRBJ2-7
CDR3 protein: CASSSNPDRGLEQYF
CDR3 DNA: TGTGCCAGCAGCTCCAACCCGGACAGGGGGCTCGAGCAGTACTTC

D gene: NA
clone size: NA
V gene: TRBV6-5
J gene: TRBJ2-7
CDR3 protein: CASSSYSDFSSYEQYF
CDR3 DNA: TGTGCCAGCAGTTCCTACAGCGACTTCAGCTCCTACGAGCAGTACTTC

D gene: NA
clone size: NA
V gene: TRBV7-9
J gene: TRBJ2-1
CDR3 protein: CASSLVSEEPYNEQFF
CDR3 DNA: TGTGCCAGCAGCTTAGTCTCCGAGGAGCCCTACAATGAGCAGTTCTTC

D gene: NA
clone size: NA
V gene: TRBV28
J gene: TRBJ2-1
CDR3 protein: CASLSRDNSYNEQFF
CDR3 DNA: TGTGCCAGCTTATCCAGGGACAACTCCTACAATGAGCAGTTCTTC

D gene: NA
clone size: NA
V gene: TRBV30
J gene: TRBJ1-1
CDR3 protein: CAWKVGGSSEAFF
CDR3 DNA: TGTGCCTGGAAAGTCGGGGGGTCCTCTGAAGCTTTCTTT

D gene: NA
clone size: NA
V gene: TRBV5-1
J gene: TRBJ2-3
CDR3 protein: CASSFGSVGDTQYF
CDR3 DNA: TGCGCCAGCAGCTTCGGGTCAGTTGGAGATACGCAGTATTTT

D gene: NA
clone size: NA
V gene: TRBV20-1
J gene: TRBJ2-1
CDR3 protein: CSARGQFNNEQFF
CDR3 DNA: TGCAGTGCTAGAGGACAGTTCAACAATGAGCAGTTCTTC

D gene: NA
clone size: few
V gene: TRBV12-3/TRBV12-4
J gene: TRBJ2-3
CDR3 protein: CASSFTVSTDTQYF
CDR3 DNA: TGTGCCAGCAGTTTCACGGTCAGCACAGATACGCAGTATTTT

D gene: NA
clone size: NA
V gene: TRBV29-1
J gene: TRBJ1-2
CDR3 protein: CSVRSPGQPNGYTF
CDR3 DNA: TGCAGCGTCCGATCCCCGGGACAACCGAACGGCTACACCTTC

D gene: NA
clone size: NA
V gene: TRBV27
J gene: TRBJ2-3
CDR3 protein: CTSGGLALDRTDTQYF
CDR3 DNA: TGTACCAGCGGCGGACTTGCCTTGGACCGCACAGATACGCAGTATTTT

D gene: NA
clone size: NA
V gene: TRBV18
J gene: TRBJ2-2
CDR3 protein: CASSLLHVSGELFF
CDR3 DNA: TGTGCCAGCTCACTGTTACACGTGTCCGGGGAGCTGTTTTTT

D gene: TRBD1
clone size: NA
V gene: TRBV28
J gene: TRBJ2-7
CDR3 protein: CAVRQGTSYEQYF
CDR3 DNA: TGTGCCGTTAGACAGGGCACCTCCTACGAGCAGTACTTC

D gene: NA
clone size: few
V gene: TRBV20-1
J gene: TRBJ2-1
CDR3 protein: CSARLNSYNEQFF
CDR3 DNA: TGCAGTGCTAGATTAAACTCCTACAATGAGCAGTTCTTC

D gene: NA
clone size: NA
V gene: TRBV7-2
J gene: TRBJ2-7
CDR3 protein: CASSLDPGIYEQYF
CDR3 DNA: TGTGCCAGCAGCTTAGATCCCGGAATCTACGAGCAGTACTTC